This section outlines one T cell receptor beta chain sequence together with its context. This clone was picked up one time. Its antigen specificity is not known. No base quality information exists; no much larger clone differs at one position. The donors were healthy, HIV-negative adults with no recently reported acute infections or vaccinations. All donors were Caucasian adults living in Nashville, Tennessee, USA. CD4+ T cells were enriched by magnetic negative selection; naive cells were then positively selected on CD45RA, and the negative fraction formed the memory subset. After blood collection by leukapheresis, PBMCs were isolated using Ficoll-Histopaque density gradient centrifugation and then cryopreserved in the vapor phase of liquid nitrogen. Analytical flow cytometry was used to check the purity and quantity of every magnetically sorted T cell population. Genomic DNA was isolated from every sorted fraction and measured by UV absorbance on a Nanodrop 2000c.

This entry belongs to a study of shared clonotypes between healthy human individuals (TCRdb year 2020). About the investigation overall: The cohort included three men and a couple of women between 18 and 49 years of age. For each donor, three plates each were used for CD4 naive and CD4 memory, two plates were used for CD8 naive, and one plate was used for CD8 memory. The study deeply sequenced blood TCR repertoires of about 5 healthy adults to estimate repertoire size and the extent of clonotype sharing between individuals. To increase sequencing depth and limit assay-specific biases, TCR repertoire library preparation and sequencing were carried out by different laboratories using diverse techniques. Per donor, leukapheresis produced somewhere between about 0.94 and 9.5 billion PBMCs. Paper-wide results and their limitations: Naive subsets generally had larger estimated clonotype richness than memory subsets did. The genetic and exposure-history diversity represented was limited by the small number of donors. Based on pairwise subsampling, the degree of clonotype sharing among donors was expected to be affected by sequencing depth. Higher generation probabilities were observed for clonotypes shared by all four sorted-subset donors than for non-shared clonotypes. Sampling was restricted to blood, and TCR repertoires in tissue are likely to differ from TCR repertoires in blood. Incomplete sequencing was indicated by rarefaction of sorted-subset datasets, despite the large sequencing depth. Sharing across several donors was observed for around 5% of naive CD4, less than 4% of naive CD8, 2% to 2.5% of memory CD4, and over 0.3% of memory CD8 clonotypes.

Using the deep immunoSEQ assay, TCR CDR3 regions were amplified from genomic DNA by multiplex PCR. Extracted genomic DNA from each cell subset was spread evenly across all wells of several immunoSEQ 96-well plates, with each plate serving as a replicate. For sorted subsets, 150 to 250 ng of genomic DNA, equivalent to around 29,000 T cell genomes, went into each replicate PCR. Purified libraries were quantified with a Qubit 3.0 fluorometer, sized on a Bioanalyzer 2100, and re-quantified with the KAPA Library Quantification kit. Every immunoSEQ 96-well plate was sequenced on a dedicated single-read 150-cycle Illumina NextSeq 550 flow cell. The original pipeline was this. Because the immunoSEQ output included only junctional sequences and no quality scores, the filtering could not be the same as the filtering used for full-length reads. To assign V/J genes and CDR3, sequences were annotated against IMGT germline references using PyIR, a Python wrapper for IgBLAST v1.9. Reads were removed for weak V/J assignments (E-value above 1e-6), missing CDR3, stop codons, out-of-frame junctions, or ambiguous translated residues. V3J clonotypes were defined as sequences sharing the same inferred V gene, J gene, and CDR3 amino acid sequence. Percentage overlap between repertoires was calculated by dividing the number of shared unique clonotypes by the size of the smaller repertoire. Three approaches were used to assess repertoire richness: RTK rarefaction, the Chao1 estimator, and Recon v2.1 estimates of unobserved clonotypes. For all TCRbeta clonotypes obtained by the gDNA method from a few donors, generation probabilities were computed with OLGA. Sourced from immuneACCESS, this table was stored by TCRdb with only in-frame sequences that have V and J called. A share of the clones is absent; for the studies checked, an unresolved V gene accounts for under half, and the remainder has no known explanation. The V and J calls and clone size were taken over from that table, and D and trimming were inferred from the DNA. The sample table records fewer than 2.5 million clones; 90% to 95% of these occur just once. Of the sample, 0.36% is held by the ten largest clones.

The cysteine opens and the phenylalanine closes a CDR3 of 14 amino acids. Just the 42-base CDR3 DNA is kept, in frame starting at base 1. The trim is 6 bases for V and 0 bases for J, with a gap of 8 bases between the germline ends. In the germline V gene, CDR1 corresponds to MNHEY and CDR2 to SVGAGI. This chain joins TRBV6-5 to TRBJ2-2; the D gene is unclear. Sequencing used naive CD4+ T cells from PBMCs. Taken with the paper, the label for cell subset or site translates to: CD45RA+ positively selected. The receptor's source is a man between 18 and 29 years old in good health. Some clones in this sample may be carry-over from other donors' samples. Here the CDR3 is given as CASRKSTNTGELFF. DNA sequence: TGTGCCAGCAGGAAATCGACGAACACCGGGGAGCTGTTTTTT.